This TCR beta chain was captured by sequencing in a study of cytomegalovirus exposure and HLA in healthy donors. In the PCR, 60 Vbeta and 13 Jbeta primers were used. TCRdb keeps only in-frame clones here, not all; method: immunoSEQ multiplex PCR. The table records approximately 130,000 clones, around 85% of them present only once. Study-wide results and limits: Per published reports, the classifier diagnosed cytomegalovirus status with high specificity and sensitivity.

Comments on this clone: Its antigen is not identified.

CDR3 length equals 16 residues. Germline V gene lookup returns CDR1 LNHNV and CDR2 YYDKDF (reference sequence). The germline V and J ends were trimmed by 1 base and 7 bases, with 17 bases remaining between them. The sample taken for sequencing was PBMCs. The chain is built from TRBV15 and TRBJ1-5; no reliable D call. This TCR came from a woman aged 25 to 39 in good health and CMV-seropositive. CDR3 bases: TGTGCCACCAGCAGAGCCCTGGGCCTCCGCGGGCAGCCCCAGCATTTT. Translating gives CATSRALGLRGQPQHF.